The 8 T cell receptor beta chains given below trace back to one sample, sequenced in a study of identical twins. In TCRdb, the 5' RACE reads were re-called with MiXCR into one record per CDR3 protein. The table records 540,000 or so distinct CDR3 sequences, about a fifth of them present only once. These data also formed part of another study, on yellow fever vaccine responses in identical twins.

Sequencing input: CD4+ T cells sorted from blood. Receptor source: a woman between 18 and 30 years old in good health.

This chain connects TRBV15 to TRBJ2-1, with TRBD2 as a possible D gene (6 bases). The V and J ends lost 5 bases and 1 base respectively, with 15 bases between them. In germline, CDR1 is LNHNV, CDR2 YYDKDF (reference sequence). The CDR3 contains 16 residues. The CDR3 DNA is TGTGCCACCAGCGGGACCCTAGCGATTTCCTACAATGAGCAGTTCTTC. This codes for CATSGTLAISYNEQFF.

The V and J genes are TRBV24-1 and TRBJ1-2; no clear D gene. V was trimmed by 1 base and J by 7 bases, leaving 9 bases between them. The CDR3 covers 13 residues. In germline, CDR1 is KGHDR, CDR2 SFDVKD. CDR3 DNA: TGTGCCACCAGTGATTTTGAAACCTCTGGCTACACCTTC. It specifies CATSDFETSGYTF.

A few counts support this clonotype. V and J are TRBV5-1 and TRBJ2-5; the match to TRBD2 covers 9 bases. CDR1 and CDR2 (germline): SGHRS, YFSETQ. The CDR3 covers 17 residues. V trimming: 4 bases; J trimming: 5 bases; junction bases outside the gene matches: 15. CDR3 nucleotides: TGCGCCAGCAGCCTAGGTTTGCGGGAGGGCCGGAGGGAGACCCAGTACTTC. Protein sequence: CASSLGLREGRRETQYF.

V gene TRBV12-3 or TRBV12-4 combines with J gene TRBJ2-2; D is perhaps TRBD1 or TRBD2 (5 bases each). The length of the CDR3 is 13 residues. The V end lost 8 bases, the J end lost 5 bases, and 12 bases lay between the germline ends. The CDR3 DNA is TGTGCCAGCGAGGGGCCCTTTACCGGGGAGCTGTTTTTT. Translation: CASEGPFTGELFF.

The rearrangement joins TRBV12-3 or TRBV12-4 to TRBJ2-7; 12 nucleotides align to TRBD2. The trim removed 0 bases at V and 2 bases at J, leaving 5 bases unmatched. The CDR3 runs to 17 residues. As DNA, the CDR3 is TGTGCCAGCAGTTTAGCGTTAGGACTAGCGGGGACCTACGAGCAGTACTTC. It encodes CASSLALGLAGTYEQYF.

This chain uses TRBV13 with TRBJ1-1, with unresolved D. V lost 0 bases, J lost 4 bases, and 6 bases lay in between. Looked up from germline, CDR1 is PRHDT and CDR2 is FYEKMQ (reference sequence). The CDR3 has 13 residues. CDR3 sequence reads: CASSLGEFTEAFF. The CDR3 region has the DNA TGTGCCAGCAGCTTAGGGGAGTTCACTGAAGCTTTCTTT.

This clonotype was observed a handful of times. This chain joins TRBV6-1 and TRBJ2-7; TRBD1 matches 8 bases. Trimming at V came to 8 bases and at J to 3 bases, leaving 6 bases not matched to a gene. The germline gives CDR1 MNHNS, CDR2 SASEGT. This CDR3 spans 13 amino acids. CDR3 in amino acids: CASRDRGNYEQYV. In DNA, the CDR3 is TGTGCCAGCCGCGACAGGGGAAACTACGAGCAGTACGTC.

The chain joins TRBV5-1 to TRBJ2-7, with a weak D call TRBD2 (6 bases). This CDR3 contains 13 residues. Germline CDR1 and CDR2: SGHRS and YFSETQ. Between the trimmed V and J ends, which lost 1 base and 3 bases, there was a span of 8 bases. The CDR3 reads CASSLLADYEQYF. CDR3 in DNA: TGCGCCAGCAGCTTGTTAGCGGACTACGAGCAGTACTTC.